This T cell receptor beta chain appears in the sequencing data of a study of cytomegalovirus exposure and HLA in healthy donors. CDR1 and CDR2 (germline): PRHDT, FYEKMQ (reference sequence). The CDR3 is 17 residues long. V shed 0 bases and J 6 bases; nucleotides not matched to a gene: 11. With respect to this clone: The antigen is not known.

The study sampled nominally healthy donors, though unrecorded immune exposures were likely. Study-wide results and caveats: Presence/absence analysis assumed near-uniform sequencing depth across donors.

The PCR employed 60 Vbeta primers together with 13 Jbeta primers. Clones were sequenced by immunoSEQ multiplex PCR, and TCRdb holds only the in-frame ones, with some missing. The table has tens of thousands of clones, around 80% seen once; the top ten hold roughly 5.7%. The chain joins TRBV13 to TRBJ1-5; 7 nucleotides align to TRBD1. The sequence was collected from a male donor in good health and CMV-seronegative. The sample consisted of PBMCs. The CDR3 sequence: CASSLGLGRGNGQPQHF. In nucleotides, the CDR3 is TGTGCCAGCAGCTTAGGTTTGGGCAGGGGGAACGGTCAGCCCCAGCATTTT.